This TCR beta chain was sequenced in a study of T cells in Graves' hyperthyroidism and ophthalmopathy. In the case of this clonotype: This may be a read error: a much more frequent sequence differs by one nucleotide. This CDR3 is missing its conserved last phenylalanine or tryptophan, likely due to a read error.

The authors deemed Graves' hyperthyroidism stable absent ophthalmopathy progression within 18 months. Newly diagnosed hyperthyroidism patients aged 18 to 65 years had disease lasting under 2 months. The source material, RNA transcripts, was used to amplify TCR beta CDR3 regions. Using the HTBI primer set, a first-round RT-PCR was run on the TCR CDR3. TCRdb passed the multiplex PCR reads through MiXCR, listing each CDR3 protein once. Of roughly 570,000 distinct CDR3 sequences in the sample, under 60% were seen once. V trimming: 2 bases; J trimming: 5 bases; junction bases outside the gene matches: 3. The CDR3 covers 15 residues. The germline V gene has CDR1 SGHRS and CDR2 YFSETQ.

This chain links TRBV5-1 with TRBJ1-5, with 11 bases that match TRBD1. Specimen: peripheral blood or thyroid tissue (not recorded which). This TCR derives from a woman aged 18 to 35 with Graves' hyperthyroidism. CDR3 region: CASSFSGQGDQPQHL. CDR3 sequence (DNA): TGCGCCAGCAGCTTCTCGGGACAGGGGGATCAGCCCCAGCATCTT.